One sample yielded the 22 T cell receptor beta chains listed below, sequenced in a study of T-cell reconstitution after alpha-beta-depleted transplantation in children. Unique molecular identifiers were incorporated when the TCRbeta library was constructed. TCRdb re-called the PCR reads with MiXCR, one entry per CDR3 protein. This table has about a million distinct CDR3 sequences, around 30% appearing once. This material consisted of PBMCs, mostly from graft donor cells, taken 360 days after TCRalphabeta/CD19-depleted stem cell transplant. Receptors originate from a boy less than two years old who had a stem cell transplant for SCID, so the T cells may come from the graft donor.

This chain connects TRBV4-3 to TRBJ2-2; D is perhaps TRBD2 (7 bases). Germline V gene lookup returns CDR1 LGHNA and CDR2 YSLEER. The CDR3 spans 15 residues. Deletions cut 9 bases from V and 7 bases from J, with 21 bases between. The CDR3 coding sequence is TGCGCCAGTCGCCACGGGGGGCCGCAAAGCGGGGAGCTGTTTTTT. Translated, it gives CASRHGGPQSGELFF.

The table lists this clonotype with a few counts. V usage is TRBV12-3 or TRBV12-4 and J usage is TRBJ1-3; no firm D call. With 1 base removed from V and 5 bases from J, the gap between germline ends came to 15 bases. The CDR3 contains 16 residues. The CDR3 is CASSLGQAPGRNTIYF. As DNA, the CDR3 is TGTGCCAGCAGTTTAGGGCAGGCCCCCGGCAGAAACACCATATATTTT.

The rearrangement links TRBV2 to TRBJ1-1, with a weak D call TRBD1 (6 bases). The CDR3 extends over 17 amino acids. The V gene lost 6 bases and the J gene lost 1 base, with 21 bases spanning the gap. The V gene's germline CDR1 is SNHLY and CDR2 FYNNEI. DNA for the CDR3: TGTGCCAGCAGGATTTACTCGGTTGAACAGGGGAACACTGAAGCTTTCTTT. Its protein is CASRIYSVEQGNTEAFF.

The chain joins TRBV4-1 to TRBJ1-1; 9 nucleotides line up with TRBD1. CDR1 and CDR2 from the germline V gene are MGHRA and YSYEKL. The CDR3 has 15 amino acids. Trimming took 6 bases from V and 1 from J; bases not matched to a gene: 6. The CDR3 DNA sequence: TGCGCCAGCAGGCGTTGGGGACAGGGGAACACTGAAGCTTTCTTT. Protein product: CASRRWGQGNTEAFF.

This clonotype has just a few counts. The V gene is TRBV3-1, the J gene TRBJ1-6, with TRBD1 as a possible D gene (6 bases). From germline, CDR1 is LGHDT and CDR2 YNNKEL (reference sequence). V was clipped by 3 bases and J by 8 bases, with 14 bases between them. The CDR3 covers 15 residues. CDR3 amino acids: CASSHQQGGDSPLHF. The CDR3 region has the DNA TGTGCCAGCAGCCACCAACAGGGCGGAGATTCACCCCTCCACTTT.

CDR3 bases: TGTGCCAGCAGTGAAGCGCATCGGGACTCCCCTTGGGTGGAGACCCAGTACTTC. It codes for CASSEAHRDSPWVETQYF. The J gene is TRBJ2-5, the V gene TRBV2; possible D gene TRBD2, 6 bases. In germline, CDR1 is SNHLY, CDR2 FYNNEI. This CDR3 has 18 residues. V was cut by 0 bases and J by 5 bases, with 22 bases left in between.

This clonotype appeared a few times. The chain combines TRBV15 with TRBJ2-4, with D possibly TRBD2 on 5 matching bases. Germline V gene lookup returns CDR1 LNHNV and CDR2 YYDKDF (reference sequence). CDR3 size: 16 residues. V dropped 1 base and J dropped 1 base, with 11 bases sitting between them. DNA of the CDR3: TGTGCCACCAGCAGAGTTTCTTCGGGGGCCAAAAACATTCAGTACTTC. The encoded protein is CATSRVSSGAKNIQYF. The whole variable domain, remainder taken from reference TRBV15 and TRBJ2-4, is DAMVIQNPRYQVTQFGKPVTLSCSQTLNHNVMYWYQQKSSQAPKLLFHYYDKDFNNEADTPDNFQSRRPNTSFCFLDIRSPGLGDTAMYLCATSRVSSGAKNIQYFGAGTRLSVL.

There are a few counts of this clonotype. The chain couples TRBV12-3 or TRBV12-4 to TRBJ1-1, with a weak D call TRBD1 (6 bases). V was cut by 4 bases and J by 0 bases, with 12 bases left in between. CDR3 length equals 15 residues. CDR3 sequence: CASSSGTTMNTEAFF. CDR3 sequence (DNA): TGTGCCAGCAGTTCAGGGACAACAATGAACACTGAAGCTTTCTTT.

J is TRBJ2-7 and V is TRBV3-1, with D perhaps TRBD2 (6 bases). This CDR3 comprises 13 residues. V was shortened by 2 bases and J by 7 bases, with 12 bases between the two germline ends. Germline V gene lookup returns CDR1 LGHDT and CDR2 YNNKEL (reference sequence). CDR3 residues: CASSQPGSREQYF. In DNA, the CDR3 is TGTGCCAGCAGCCAACCCGGGAGCCGGGAGCAGTACTTC.

The chain recombines TRBV20-1 with TRBJ1-2; 9 positions match TRBD1. With 1 base clipped from V and 5 bases from J, the junction kept 2 bases outside the gene matches. The CDR3 covers 13 residues. From germline, CDR1 is DFQATT and CDR2 SNEGSKA (reference sequence). Here the CDR3 DNA reads TGCAGTGCTAGAGCCGGGACAGGGTATGGCTACACCTTC. Protein: CSARAGTGYGYTF.

The genes are TRBV6-5 and TRBJ2-7; TRBD2 aligns across 12 bases. Germline-derived CDR1 and CDR2 are MNHEY and SVGAGI. The CDR3 covers 15 residues. V was pared by 2 bases and J by 5 bases, with 4 bases of the junction left unmatched. The DNA of the CDR3 is TGTGCCAGCAGTTACGCCCTAGCGGGGGGGAACGAGCAGTACTTC. Encoded protein: CASSYALAGGNEQYF.

This chain joins TRBV9 and TRBJ2-3; D gene ambiguous. Deletions cut 3 bases from V and 0 bases from J, with 8 bases between. From germline, CDR1 is SGDLS and CDR2 YYNGEE. The CDR3 loop spans 14 amino acids. In DNA form, the CDR3 reads TGTGCCAGCAGCGGTTGGTCTAGCACAGATACGCAGTATTTT. It translates to CASSGWSSTDTQYF.

The chain is built from TRBV4-1 and TRBJ2-7; 8 bases line up with TRBD2. This CDR3 is 16 amino acids long. Germline CDR1 is MGHRA and CDR2 is YSYEKL. V dropped 4 bases and J dropped 2; count of bases not matched to a gene: 10. The CDR3 DNA follows: TGCGCCAGCAGCCCAAACGCGGGGGGACCGACCTACGAGCAGTACTTC. This gives the protein CASSPNAGGPTYEQYF.

A few counts support this clonotype. The chain recombines TRBV9 with TRBJ1-2; D perhaps matches TRBD1 (5 bases). From germline, CDR1 is SGDLS and CDR2 YYNGEE. This CDR3 spans 14 amino acids. V lost 0 bases, J lost 5 bases, and 11 bases lay in between. This chain's CDR3 is CASSVGGREYGYTF. The CDR3 nucleotides are TGTGCCAGCAGCGTAGGGGGCAGGGAATATGGCTACACCTTC.

This clonotype was counted at least ten times. The gene calls are TRBV5-1 and TRBJ2-2; no clear D. The germline gives CDR1 SGHRS, CDR2 YFSETQ. V was shortened by 1 base and J by 2 bases, with 6 bases between the two germline ends. CDR3 length: 14 amino acids. CDR3 protein: CASSLTANTGELFF. DNA of the CDR3: TGCGCCAGCAGCTTGACGGCAAACACCGGGGAGCTGTTTTTT. The variable domain in full, completed from reference TRBV5-1 and TRBJ2-2, reads KAGVTQTPRYLIKTRGQQVTLSCSPISGHRSVSWYQQTPGQGLQFLFEYFSETQRNKGNFPGRFSGRQFSNSRSEMNVSTLELGDSALYLCASSLTANTGELFFGEGSRLTVL.

The chain uses TRBV5-1 and TRBJ2-3, with 12 bases lining up with TRBD2. Germline trimming cut 0 bases from V and 4 bases from J; bases unmatched to any gene: 6. The CDR3 consists of 17 residues. Germline V gene lookup returns CDR1 SGHRS and CDR2 YFSETQ. In DNA, the CDR3 is TGCGCCAGCAGCTTGGTCGCGCTAGCGGGGGGGCCAGATACGCAGTATTTT. Amino acid sequence: CASSLVALAGGPDTQYF.

This clonotype occurred a few times. The rearrangement uses TRBV24-1 and TRBJ2-7, with no clear D. Germline V gene lookup returns CDR1 KGHDR and CDR2 SFDVKD. The CDR3 covers 9 residues. The CDR3 here is CANPWFMYF. DNA for the CDR3: TGTGCGAACCCCTGGTTTATGTACTTC.

This clonotype showed up many times. The chain joins TRBV7-2 to TRBJ2-7; D might be TRBD1 (8 bases). V was cut by 4 bases and J by 4 bases, with 14 bases left in between. Germline lookup yields CDR1 SGHTA and CDR2 FQGNSA. This CDR3 has 14 residues. The CDR3 DNA follows: TGTGCCAGCAGCTCCCACAGGGGGGGGTACGAGCAGTACTTC. Protein: CASSSHRGGYEQYF.

This clonotype turned up a few times. V gene TRBV24-1 combines with J gene TRBJ2-3; 10 bases are shared with TRBD2. CDR3 length: 17 amino acids. V dropped 1 base and J dropped 4; count of bases not matched to a gene: 7. Germline V gives CDR1 KGHDR, CDR2 SFDVKD. The CDR3 DNA sequence: TGTGCCACCAGTGATTTTCCTAGCGGGGGCCGTCCAGATACGCAGTATTTT. Residues: CATSDFPSGGRPDTQYF.

The chain couples TRBV4-2 to TRBJ1-2; D is undetermined. The CDR3 has 11 residues. V lost 3 bases, J lost 5 bases, and 4 bases lay in between. From germline, CDR1 is LGHNA and CDR2 YNFKEQ. In DNA, the CDR3 is TGTGCCAGCAGCCAGACTTATGGCTACACCTTC. Translation gives CASSQTYGYTF.

The chain couples TRBV12-3 or TRBV12-4 to TRBJ2-2, with 7 nucleotides matching TRBD1. There are 15 residues in the CDR3. J lost 5 bases, V lost 6 bases, and 9 bases had no gene match. CDR3 DNA: TGTGCCAGCAGCACTATAACAGGGGTAACCGGGGAGCTGTTTTTT. Protein sequence: CASSTITGVTGELFF.

In its sample, this clonotype was seen a few times. The gene calls are TRBV10-3 and TRBJ2-3, with 9 nucleotides matching TRBD1. This CDR3 has 19 residues. Germline V gene data show CDR1 as ENHRY and CDR2 as SYGVKD. J lost 6 bases, V lost 0 bases, and 16 bases had no gene match. The DNA for the CDR3 is TGTGCCATCAGTGAGTCGAGAGGCTGGGCCCGCGACAGGGGGGATACGCAGTATTTT. This encodes CAISESRGWARDRGDTQYF.